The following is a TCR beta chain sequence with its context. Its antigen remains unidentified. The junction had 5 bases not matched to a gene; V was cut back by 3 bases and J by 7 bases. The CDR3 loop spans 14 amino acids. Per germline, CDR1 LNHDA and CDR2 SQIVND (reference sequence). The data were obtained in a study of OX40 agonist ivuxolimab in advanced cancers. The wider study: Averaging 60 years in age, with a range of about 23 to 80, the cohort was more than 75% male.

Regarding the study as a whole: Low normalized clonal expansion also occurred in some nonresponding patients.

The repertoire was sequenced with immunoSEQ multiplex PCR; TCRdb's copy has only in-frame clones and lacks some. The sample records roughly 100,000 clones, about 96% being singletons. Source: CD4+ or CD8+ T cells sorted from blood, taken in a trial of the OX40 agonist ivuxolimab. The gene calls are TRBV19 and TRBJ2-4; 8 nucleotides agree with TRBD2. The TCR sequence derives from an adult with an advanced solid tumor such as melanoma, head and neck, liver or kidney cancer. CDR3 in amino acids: CASSMTGLVNIQYF. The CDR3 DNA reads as TGTGCCAGTAGTATGACGGGACTAGTGAACATTCAGTACTTC.